The TCR beta chain described here comes from a study of shared clonotypes between healthy human individuals. The overall study: Aged between 18 and 49, the donors were two women and three men.

An approximately 220 ng quantity of DNA, 25,000 to 35,000 T cell genomes, went into the sorted-subset replicate PCRs. Sequencing used immunoSEQ multiplex PCR; TCRdb keeps in-frame clones, though not all of them. The sample holds hundreds of thousands of clones; under 80% are singletons and the top ten take more than 1.5%. Concerning this clone itself: The antigen remains undetermined.

Findings and caveats of the study: Lower generation probabilities were found for non-shared clonotypes than for those shared by all four donors.

The receptor was derived from a woman in her twenties or thirties in good health. The sample comprised memory CD4+ T cells sorted from blood. Subset given: CD45RA-negative fraction.

The CDR3 here is CASSQGLAGGPGTDTQYF. CDR3 sequence (DNA): TGCGCCAGCAGCCAGGGACTAGCGGGAGGGCCGGGCACAGATACGCAGTATTTT. The rearrangement joins TRBV4-1 to TRBJ2-3; 16 bases agree with TRBD2. Germline V gives CDR1 MGHRA, CDR2 YSYEKL. The CDR3 length is 18 residues. V lost 3 bases, J lost 1 base, and 4 bases stayed unmatched.